Following are 8 T cell receptor beta chains from one sample sequenced in a study of beta chain features in type 1 diabetes. The investigators reverse transcribed all of the isolated RNA, so they sequenced expressed TCRB transcripts. The table came from immunoSEQ multiplex PCR; TCRdb's copy has only in-frame clones and leaves some out. The sample contains 55,000 to 85,000 clones, approximately 47% of which appear only once. No antigen has been identified for these receptors. Overall study results and limits: Moderate but significant shortening of TCRB CDR3s was recorded in all four CD4+ subsets from Type 1 diabetes patients.

Material: central memory CD4+ T cells from blood. Receptor source: a man aged 25-40 years with type 1 diabetes.

V usage is TRBV29-1 and J usage is TRBJ1-2, with 7 bases fitting TRBD1. The trim removed 6 bases at V and 2 bases at J, leaving 3 bases unmatched. The germline V gene encodes CDR1 SQVTM and CDR2 ANQGSEA. The CDR3 is made up of 12 amino acids. The CDR3 DNA reads as TGCAGCGTAGGGGGACAGAACTATGGCTACACCTTC. Encoded protein: CSVGGQNYGYTF.

This clone was counted a few times. This chain links TRBV18 with TRBJ2-1, with D possibly matching TRBD1 (5 bases). Germline CDR1 reads KGHSH; CDR2 reads LQKENI. The V end lost 3 bases, the J end lost 0 bases, and 9 bases lay between the germline ends. This CDR3 spans 15 amino acids. In DNA form, the CDR3 reads TGTGCCAGCTCACCGGACAAAAACTCCTACAATGAGCAGTTCTTC. Its translation: CASSPDKNSYNEQFF.

The chain is built from TRBV7-2 and TRBJ2-5, with 9 bases lining up with TRBD2. The CDR3 totals 15 residues. Germline V gene data show CDR1 as SGHTA and CDR2 as FQGNSA. J was trimmed by 5 bases and V by 2 bases; bases with no gene match: 6. The CDR3 protein is CASSLRAGGPETQYF. DNA of the CDR3: TGTGCCAGCAGCTTACGGGCGGGAGGGCCGGAGACCCAGTACTTC. Full variable domain (missing parts from reference TRBV7-2 and TRBJ2-5): GAGVSQSPSNKVTEKGKDVELRCDPISGHTALYWYRQSLGQGLEFLIYFQGNSAPDKSGLPSDRFSAERTGGSVSTLTIQRTQQEDSAVYLCASSLRAGGPETQYFGPGTRLLVL.

The genes are TRBV25-1 and TRBJ2-1; TRBD2 agrees at 10 bases. CDR1 and CDR2 (germline): MGHDK, SYGVNS. The CDR3 spans 17 residues. With V trimmed by 2 bases and J by 4 bases, 8 bases remained unmatched. CDR3 nucleotides: TGTGCCAGCAGTGAAAGTAGCGGGAGGTCAACATACAATGAGCAGTTCTTC. Protein product: CASSESSGRSTYNEQFF. Based on the CDR3 plus reference TRBV25-1 and TRBJ2-1, the full variable domain is EADIYQTPRYLVIGTGKKITLECSQTMGHDKMYWYQQDPGMELHLIHYSYGVNSTEKGDLSSESTVSRIRTEHFPLTLESARPSHTSQYLCASSESSGRSTYNEQFFGPGTRLTVL.

Concerning this clone: Other DNA sequences from this sample encode an identical CDR3 as well. V is TRBV6-1 and J is TRBJ1-3; the D gene is possibly TRBD1 (6 bases). The CDR3 is 14 amino acids. The germline V gene has CDR1 MNHNS and CDR2 SASEGT. Trimming removed 4 bases from V and 4 bases from J, with 11 bases in between. For the CDR3, the DNA is TGTGCCAGCAGTGCCGGGACACTCGGAAACACCATATATTTT. This codes for CASSAGTLGNTIYF.

The chain has TRBV9 and TRBJ2-1, with TRBD2 identical over 14 bases. Germline V gene lookup returns CDR1 SGDLS and CDR2 YYNGEE. The CDR3 has 16 amino acids. V dropped 3 bases and J dropped 7; count of bases not matched to a gene: 6. CDR3 DNA sequence: TGTGCCAGCAGCGATCGACTAGCGGGGGGGCCGAATGAGCAGTTCTTC. This encodes CASSDRLAGGPNEQFF.

Only one count was recorded for this clone. The V gene is TRBV19, the J gene TRBJ2-7; 8 bases are shared with TRBD1. This CDR3 is built from 17 residues. Germline CDR1 reads LNHDA; CDR2 reads SQIVND (reference sequence). Trimming took 7 bases from V and 4 from J; bases not matched to a gene: 18. In nucleotides, the CDR3 is TGTGCCAGTAACCCGGGACAGGCGTTAAGGTTTGAATACGAGCAGTACTTC. Protein product: CASNPGQALRFEYEQYF.

J is TRBJ1-5 and V is TRBV18; the match to TRBD1 covers 7 bases. Germline loops: CDR1 KGHSH, CDR2 LQKENI. V gave up 6 bases and J gave up 12 bases; unmatched junction bases: 14. This CDR3 is 14 amino acids long. The CDR3 bases are TGTGCCAGCTCCCCAGGGGGGGACTCTCTGGGCCAGCATTTT. The encoded protein is CASSPGGDSLGQHF.